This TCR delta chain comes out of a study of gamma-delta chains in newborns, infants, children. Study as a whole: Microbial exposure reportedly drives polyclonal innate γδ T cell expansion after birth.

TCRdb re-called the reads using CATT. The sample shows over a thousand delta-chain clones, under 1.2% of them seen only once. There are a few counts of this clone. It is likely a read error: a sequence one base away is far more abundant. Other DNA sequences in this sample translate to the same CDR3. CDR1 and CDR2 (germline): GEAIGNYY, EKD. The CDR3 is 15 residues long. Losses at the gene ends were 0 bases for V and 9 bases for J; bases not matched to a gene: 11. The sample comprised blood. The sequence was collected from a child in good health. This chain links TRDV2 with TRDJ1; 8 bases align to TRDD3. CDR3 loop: CACDTVSTGGSELIF. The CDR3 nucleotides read TGTGCCTGTGACACCGTCTCTACTGGGGGCTCCGAACTCATCTTT.